The 25 T cell receptor beta chains presented below share a single source sample, sequenced in a study of T-cell memory formation after mild COVID-19. TCRdb itself ran the 5' RACE reads through MiXCR, one entry per CDR3 protein. The repertoire consists of 150,000 to 200,000 distinct CDR3 sequences, with roughly 28% occurring once and the leading ten covering around 12%. Sequencing used PBMCs or a T cell subset sorted from them (not recorded which). Source of these receptors: an adult woman who had mild COVID-19 (a few samples of this study predate the infection). Cell type and time point are not known.

CDR3 sequence: CASSPWDSGYEQYF. As DNA, the CDR3 is TGCGCCAGCAGCCCCTGGGATAGCGGGTACGAGCAGTACTTC. The V and J genes are TRBV4-3 and TRBJ2-7; TRBD2 matches 7 bases. With V trimmed by 4 bases and J by 4 bases, 7 bases remained unmatched. This CDR3 region has 14 residues. Germline V gives CDR1 LGHNA, CDR2 YSLEER.

This clonotype was seen a single time. This rearrangement joins TRBV20-1 to TRBJ1-1; TRBD1 is a possible D gene (5 bases). Trimming cost V 4 bases and J 4 bases, with 16 bases left between them. The CDR3 contains 14 residues. Germline lookup yields CDR1 DFQATT and CDR2 SNEGSKA (reference sequence). The CDR3 coding sequence is TGCAGTGCTAATCGGGCAGGGAGGAGCACTGAAGCTTTCTTT. It codes for CSANRAGRSTEAFF.

This clonotype was counted only a few times. This CDR3 is CASSFAGRGISSNQPQHF. The CDR3 DNA is TGTGCCAGCAGTTTCGCCGGACGGGGGATCTCTAGCAATCAGCCCCAGCATTTT. V is TRBV12-3 or TRBV12-4 and J is TRBJ1-5; TRBD1 is a possible D gene (5 bases). The CDR3 contains 18 residues. V was trimmed by 3 bases and J by 0 bases, leaving 18 bases between them.

This sequence joins TRBV4-2 and TRBJ2-1, with TRBD1 as a possible D gene (5 bases). CDR3 length: 12 amino acids. Germline CDR1 LGHNA, CDR2 YNFKEQ. V was pared by 1 base and J by 8 bases, with 6 bases between. Written as DNA, the CDR3 is TGTGCCAGCAGCCAAGCAGGGTATGAGCAGTTCTTC. It specifies CASSQAGYEQFF.

The rearrangement links TRBV5-1 to TRBJ2-7, with 10 bases aligning to TRBD2. The germline gives CDR1 SGHRS, CDR2 YFSETQ. The length of the CDR3 is 14 residues. J gave up 3 bases and V 3 bases, and 3 bases lay outside the gene matches. CDR3 sequence reads: CASSSGTSDYEQYF. The CDR3 nucleotides are TGCGCCAGCAGCTCCGGGACTAGCGACTACGAGCAGTACTTC.

This clonotype was recorded a few times. The CDR3 bases are TGTGCCAGCAACCCACATGTGGTCAGCAATCAGCCCCAGCATTTT. This gives the protein CASNPHVVSNQPQHF. This chain links TRBV6-2 or TRBV6-3 with TRBJ1-5; D gene unclear. V was clipped by 7 bases and J by 1 base, with 14 bases between them. The CDR3 consists of 15 residues. Per the germline V gene, CDR1 is MNHEY and CDR2 is SVGEGT.

This clonotype has a handful of counts. The chain is built from TRBV7-2 and TRBJ1-1, with TRBD1 matching over 9 bases. Germline trimming cut 5 bases from V and 9 bases from J; bases unmatched to any gene: 10. CDR3 length equals 14 residues. Germline-derived CDR1 and CDR2 are SGHTA and FQGNSA. DNA of the CDR3: TGTGCCAGCAGCCTTTCCGGGACAGGGACGAAAGCTTTCTTT. Protein sequence: CASSLSGTGTKAFF. The whole variable domain, remainder taken from reference TRBV7-2 and TRBJ1-1, is GAGVSQSPSNKVTEKGKDVELRCDPISGHTALYWYRQSLGQGLEFLIYFQGNSAPDKSGLPSDRFSAERTGGSVSTLTIQRTQQEDSAVYLCASSLSGTGTKAFFGQGTRLTVV.

The genes are TRBV29-1 and TRBJ1-2; D unresolved. Per the germline V gene, CDR1 is SQVTM and CDR2 is ANQGSEA. The V gene lost 6 bases and the J gene lost 4 bases, with 18 bases spanning the gap. This CDR3 has 14 amino acids. The CDR3 spells CSVKGGSNAYGYTF. As DNA, the CDR3 is TGCAGCGTCAAAGGAGGAAGTAACGCCTATGGCTACACCTTC. Using reference TRBV29-1 and TRBJ1-2 for the parts outside the CDR3, the full variable domain is SAVISQKPSRDICQRGTSLTIQCQVDSQVTMMFWYRQQPGQSLTLIATANQGSEATYESGFVIDKFPISRPNLTFSTLTVSNMSPEDSSIYLCSVKGGSNAYGYTFGSGTRLTVV.

This clonotype was seen only a few times. The V and J genes are TRBV12-3 or TRBV12-4 and TRBJ2-7, with D perhaps assigned TRBD1 or TRBD2 (5 bases each). V was clipped by 6 bases and J by 1 base, with 19 bases between them. This CDR3 has 16 residues. The CDR3 sequence is CASRSKDGKGSYEQYF. As DNA, the CDR3 is TGTGCCAGCAGATCTAAGGACGGGAAGGGGTCCTACGAGCAGTACTTC.

CDR3 bases: TGCGCCAGCAGCTTGGAGACTAGCGGGGGGTACGAGCAGTACTTC. It is translated as CASSLETSGGYEQYF. The V gene is TRBV5-1, the J gene TRBJ2-7, with 13 bases that match TRBD2. V was pared by 0 bases and J by 4 bases, with 1 base of the junction left unmatched. Per the germline V gene, CDR1 is SGHRS and CDR2 is YFSETQ. The CDR3 contains 15 residues.

The chain joins TRBV18 to TRBJ2-1; TRBD1 might be the D (6 bases). Trimming cost V 4 bases and J 0 bases, with 13 bases left between them. Germline CDR1 and CDR2: KGHSH and LQKENI. The CDR3 spans 16 residues. The CDR3 nucleotides are TGTGCCAGCTCACGGTCAGGGGCTAGCTCCTACAATGAGCAGTTCTTC. The encoded protein is CASSRSGASSYNEQFF.

There are a few counts of this clonotype. This chain links TRBV12-3 or TRBV12-4 with TRBJ2-1, with a possible D match to TRBD2 (6 bases). The CDR3 sequence is 13 residues long. The V gene lost 5 bases and the J gene lost 5 bases, with 10 bases spanning the gap. CDR3 loop: CASSLSSDNEQFF. DNA of the CDR3: TGTGCCAGCAGTCTCTCTAGCGACAATGAGCAGTTCTTC.

The rearrangement links TRBV19 to TRBJ2-1, with 10 nucleotides matching TRBD1. The V and J ends lost 9 bases and 7 bases, in that order; junction bases with no gene match: 3. Germline V CDR1 and CDR2: LNHDA, SQIVND (reference sequence). The CDR3 is made up of 12 amino acids. The CDR3 loop reads CASGTGVNEQFF. Here the CDR3 DNA reads TGTGCCAGCGGGACAGGGGTAAATGAGCAGTTCTTC.

The chain carries TRBV6-5 and TRBJ1-1; the D is unclear. Germline loops: CDR1 MNHEY, CDR2 SVGAGI. This CDR3 comprises 20 residues. Between the trimmed V and J ends, which lost 4 bases and 1 base, there was a span of 28 bases. CDR3 sequence: CASSSDRGRLKVNPNTEAFF. CDR3 coding DNA: TGTGCCAGCAGTTCAGACCGAGGACGTCTAAAGGTTAACCCGAACACTGAAGCTTTCTTT.

The chain employs TRBV20-1 and TRBJ2-3; no reliable D call. Germline CDR1 is DFQATT and CDR2 is SNEGSKA (reference sequence). Trimming removed 1 base at V and 0 bases at J, with 8 bases between. The CDR3 has 14 residues. The DNA of the CDR3 is TGCAGTGCTAGAGTCATTACTAGCACAGATACGCAGTATTTT. Its translation is CSARVITSTDTQYF.

This chain links TRBV12-3 or TRBV12-4 with TRBJ1-1; D is possibly TRBD1 (5 bases). The CDR3 has 13 residues. The V end was cut by 3 bases, the J end by 5 bases, with 10 bases between. CDR3 amino acids: CASSFREETEAFF. CDR3 sequence (DNA): TGTGCCAGCAGTTTCAGGGAGGAGACTGAAGCTTTCTTT.

V gene TRBV4-1 combines with J gene TRBJ2-1; 8 bases fit TRBD2. V shed 1 base, J shed 5 bases, and the junction held 4 bases outside the gene matches. Germline CDR1 reads MGHRA; CDR2 reads YSYEKL. The CDR3 sequence is 15 residues long. CDR3 coding DNA: TGCGCCAGCAGCCAAGTCGGGGGGGGCCACAATGAGCAGTTCTTC. As protein: CASSQVGGGHNEQFF.

A few counts support this clonotype. This chain joins TRBV12-3 or TRBV12-4 and TRBJ1-1; D is uncertain. This CDR3 spans 14 amino acids. The V gene lost 5 bases and the J gene lost 5 bases, with 15 bases spanning the gap. CDR3 in amino acids: CASSIAAAGTEAFF. CDR3 DNA: TGTGCCAGCAGTATCGCTGCCGCGGGGACTGAAGCTTTCTTT.

V is TRBV12-3 or TRBV12-4 and J is TRBJ2-2; the D is unclear. The CDR3 has 13 amino acids. V shed 6 bases and J shed 6 bases, with 11 bases lying between them. Written as DNA, the CDR3 is TGTGCCAGCAGCCCATACAGCCCCGGGGAGCTGTTTTTT. This encodes CASSPYSPGELFF.

V and J are TRBV4-3 and TRBJ2-7; 7 bases are shared with TRBD2. The CDR3 has 15 residues. With 1 base clipped from V and 3 bases from J, the junction kept 6 bases outside the gene matches. CDR1 and CDR2 from the germline V gene are LGHNA and YSLEER. The CDR3 sequence: CASSQGGGSFYEQYF. The CDR3, as DNA: TGCGCCAGCAGCCAAGGGGGGGGATCTTTCTACGAGCAGTACTTC.

This clonotype was detected a few times. The gene calls are TRBV6-2 or TRBV6-3 and TRBJ2-1; 13 nucleotides line up with TRBD2. Germline V gives CDR1 MNHEY, CDR2 SVGEGT. This CDR3 has 15 amino acids. Trimming at V came to 6 bases and at J to 8 bases, leaving 7 bases not matched to a gene. DNA for the CDR3: TGTGCCAGCAGCCCCGGGACTAGCGGGACCGATGAGCAGTTCTTC. This gives the protein CASSPGTSGTDEQFF.

This clonotype has just a few counts. The chain combines TRBV27 with TRBJ2-2, with D perhaps being TRBD1 or TRBD2 (5 bases each). V was cut by 8 bases and J by 6 bases, with 13 bases left in between. The CDR3 consists of 13 residues. CDR1 MNHEY and CDR2 SMNVEV come from the germline V gene (reference sequence). CDR3 protein: CASRFGAPGELFF. The CDR3 DNA sequence: TGTGCCAGCCGATTCGGGGCACCCGGGGAGCTGTTTTTT.

The chain is built from TRBV7-2 and TRBJ2-1, with D tentatively TRBD1 or TRBD2 (5 bases each). The CDR3 runs to 11 residues. Between the trimmed V and J ends, which lost 4 bases and 10 bases, there was a span of 8 bases. Germline lookup yields CDR1 SGHTA and CDR2 FQGNSA. CDR3 in amino acids: CASSYWGEQFF. Written as DNA, the CDR3 is TGTGCCAGCAGCTATTGGGGGGAGCAGTTCTTC.

V and J are TRBV6-1 and TRBJ1-5; perhaps TRBD1 as D (6 bases). The germline V gene encodes CDR1 MNHNS and CDR2 SASEGT. This CDR3 spans 15 amino acids. Trimming cost V 3 bases and J 5 bases, with 14 bases left between them. This chain's CDR3 is CASSDYGGGYQPQHF. CDR3 sequence (DNA): TGTGCCAGCAGTGATTATGGGGGGGGCTATCAGCCCCAGCATTTT.

The V call is TRBV5-1, the J call TRBJ2-5, with D perhaps being TRBD1 or TRBD2 (5 bases each). The CDR3 spans 14 residues. Germline CDR1 SGHRS, CDR2 YFSETQ. Trimming shortened V by 4 bases and J by 7 bases, and 17 bases separated the two germline ends. The CDR3 spells CASSPGTDKGTQYF. The DNA of the CDR3 is TGCGCCAGCAGCCCCGGGACCGACAAAGGGACCCAGTACTTC.